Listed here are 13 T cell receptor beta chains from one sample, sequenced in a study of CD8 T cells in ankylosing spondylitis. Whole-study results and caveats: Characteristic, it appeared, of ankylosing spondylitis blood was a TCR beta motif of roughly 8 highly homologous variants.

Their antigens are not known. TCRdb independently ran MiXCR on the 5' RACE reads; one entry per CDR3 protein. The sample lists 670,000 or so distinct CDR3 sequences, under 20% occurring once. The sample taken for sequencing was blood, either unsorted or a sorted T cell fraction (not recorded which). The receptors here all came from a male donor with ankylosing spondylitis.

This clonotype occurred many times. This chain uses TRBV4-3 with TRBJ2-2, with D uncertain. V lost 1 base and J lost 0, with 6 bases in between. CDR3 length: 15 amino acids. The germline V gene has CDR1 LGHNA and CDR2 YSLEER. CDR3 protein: CASSQGAPNTGELFF. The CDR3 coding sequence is TGCGCCAGCAGCCAAGGTGCCCCGAACACCGGGGAGCTGTTTTTT.

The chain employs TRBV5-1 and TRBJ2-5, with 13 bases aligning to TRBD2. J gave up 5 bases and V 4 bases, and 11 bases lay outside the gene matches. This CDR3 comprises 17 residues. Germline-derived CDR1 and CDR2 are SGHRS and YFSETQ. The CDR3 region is CASSPGTSGTSVETQYF. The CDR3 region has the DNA TGCGCCAGCAGCCCGGGGACTAGCGGGACTTCAGTGGAGACCCAGTACTTC.

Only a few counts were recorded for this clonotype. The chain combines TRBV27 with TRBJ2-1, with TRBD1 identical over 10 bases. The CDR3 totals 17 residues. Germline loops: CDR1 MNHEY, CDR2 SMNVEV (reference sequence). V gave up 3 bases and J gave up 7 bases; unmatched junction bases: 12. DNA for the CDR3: TGTGCCAGCAGTTTTGCGGTATGGGGACAGGGGAAGAATGAGCAGTTCTTC. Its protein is CASSFAVWGQGKNEQFF.

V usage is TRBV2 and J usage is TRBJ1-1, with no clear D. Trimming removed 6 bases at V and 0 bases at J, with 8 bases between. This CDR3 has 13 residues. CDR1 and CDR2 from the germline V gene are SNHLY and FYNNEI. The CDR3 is CASRSWVNTEAFF. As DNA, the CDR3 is TGTGCCAGCAGAAGTTGGGTGAACACTGAAGCTTTCTTT.

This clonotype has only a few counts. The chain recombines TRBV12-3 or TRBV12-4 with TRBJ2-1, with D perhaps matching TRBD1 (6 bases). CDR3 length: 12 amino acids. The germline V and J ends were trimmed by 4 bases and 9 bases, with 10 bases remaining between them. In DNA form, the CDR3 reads TGTGCCAGCAGTTCACAGGGAATTGAGCAGTTCTTC. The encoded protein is CASSSQGIEQFF.

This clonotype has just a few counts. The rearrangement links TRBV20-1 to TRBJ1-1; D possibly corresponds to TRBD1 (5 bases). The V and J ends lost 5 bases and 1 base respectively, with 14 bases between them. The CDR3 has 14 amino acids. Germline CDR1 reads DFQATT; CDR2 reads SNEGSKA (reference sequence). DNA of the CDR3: TGCAGTGCTCCAACGACAGCCGGGAACACTGAAGCTTTCTTT. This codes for CSAPTTAGNTEAFF.

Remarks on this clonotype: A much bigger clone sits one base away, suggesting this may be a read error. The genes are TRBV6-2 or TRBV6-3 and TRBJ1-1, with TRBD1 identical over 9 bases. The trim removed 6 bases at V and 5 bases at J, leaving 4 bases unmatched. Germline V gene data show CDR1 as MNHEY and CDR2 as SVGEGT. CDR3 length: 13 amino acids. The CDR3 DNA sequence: TGTGCCAGCAGCCGACAGGGGGAAACTGAAGCTTTCTTT. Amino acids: CASSRQGETEAFF.

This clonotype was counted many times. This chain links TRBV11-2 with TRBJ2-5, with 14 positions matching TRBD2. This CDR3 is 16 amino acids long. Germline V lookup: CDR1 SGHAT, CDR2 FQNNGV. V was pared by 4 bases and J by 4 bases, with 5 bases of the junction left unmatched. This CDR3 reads CASSSGGLAGGETQYF. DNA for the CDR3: TGTGCCAGCAGCTCTGGAGGACTAGCGGGGGGAGAGACCCAGTACTTC.

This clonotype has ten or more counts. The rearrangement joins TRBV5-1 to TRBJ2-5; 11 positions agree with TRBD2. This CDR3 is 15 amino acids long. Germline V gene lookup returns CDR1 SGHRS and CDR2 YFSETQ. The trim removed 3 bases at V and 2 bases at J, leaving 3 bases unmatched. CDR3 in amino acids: CASSSSGGLQETQYF. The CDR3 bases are TGCGCCAGCAGCTCTAGCGGGGGGCTACAAGAGACCCAGTACTTC.

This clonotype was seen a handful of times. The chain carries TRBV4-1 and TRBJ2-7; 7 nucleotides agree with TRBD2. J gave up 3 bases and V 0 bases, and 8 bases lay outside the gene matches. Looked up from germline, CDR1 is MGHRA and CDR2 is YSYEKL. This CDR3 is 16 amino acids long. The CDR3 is CASSQDGGVRVYEQYF. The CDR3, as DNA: TGCGCCAGCAGCCAAGATGGGGGGGTCAGAGTCTACGAGCAGTACTTC.

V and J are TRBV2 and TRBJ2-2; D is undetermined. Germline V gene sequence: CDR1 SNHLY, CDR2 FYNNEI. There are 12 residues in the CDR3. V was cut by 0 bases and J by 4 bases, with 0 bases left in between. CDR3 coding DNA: TGTGCCAGCAGTGAAGCCACCGGGGAGCTGTTTTTT. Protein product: CASSEATGELFF.

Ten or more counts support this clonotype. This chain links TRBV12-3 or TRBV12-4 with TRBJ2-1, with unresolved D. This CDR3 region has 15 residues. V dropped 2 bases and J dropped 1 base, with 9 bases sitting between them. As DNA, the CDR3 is TGTGCCAGCAGTTTAAAGGGATCGTCCTACAATGAGCAGTTCTTC. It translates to CASSLKGSSYNEQFF.

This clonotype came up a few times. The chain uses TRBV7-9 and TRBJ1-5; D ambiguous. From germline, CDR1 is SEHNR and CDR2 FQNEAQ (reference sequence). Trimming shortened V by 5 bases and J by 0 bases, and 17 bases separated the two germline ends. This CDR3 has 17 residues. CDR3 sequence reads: CASSTSRSVASNQPQHF. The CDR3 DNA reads TGTGCCAGCAGCACCTCTAGGTCGGTGGCTAGCAATCAGCCCCAGCATTTT.